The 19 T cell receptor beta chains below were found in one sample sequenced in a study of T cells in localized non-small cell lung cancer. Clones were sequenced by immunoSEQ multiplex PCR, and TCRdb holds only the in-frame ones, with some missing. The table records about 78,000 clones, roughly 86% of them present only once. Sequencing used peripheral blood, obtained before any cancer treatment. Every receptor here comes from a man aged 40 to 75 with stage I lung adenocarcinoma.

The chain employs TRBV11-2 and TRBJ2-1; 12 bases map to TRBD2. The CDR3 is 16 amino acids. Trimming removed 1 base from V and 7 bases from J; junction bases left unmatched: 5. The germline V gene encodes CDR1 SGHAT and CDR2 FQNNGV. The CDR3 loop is CASSLGRLAGVNEQFF. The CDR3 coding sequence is TGTGCCAGCAGCTTAGGTCGACTAGCGGGAGTAAATGAGCAGTTCTTC. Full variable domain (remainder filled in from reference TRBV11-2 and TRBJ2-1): EAGVAQSPRYKIIEKRQSVAFWCNPISGHATLYWYQQILGQGPKLLIQFQNNGVVDDSQLPKDRFSAERLKGVDSTLKIQPAKLEDSAVYLCASSLGRLAGVNEQFFGPGTRLTVL.

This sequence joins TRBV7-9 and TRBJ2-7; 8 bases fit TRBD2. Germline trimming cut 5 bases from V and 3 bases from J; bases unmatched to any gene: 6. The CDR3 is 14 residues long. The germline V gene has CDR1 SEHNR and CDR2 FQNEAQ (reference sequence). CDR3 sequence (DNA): TGTGCCAGCAGCCCCGGGACTAGGGTCTACGAGCAGTACTTC. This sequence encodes CASSPGTRVYEQYF. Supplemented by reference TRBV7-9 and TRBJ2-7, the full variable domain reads DTGVSQNPRHKITKRGQNVTFRCDPISEHNRLYWYRQTLGQGPEFLTYFQNEAQLEKSRLLSDRFSAERPKGSFSTLEIQRTEQGDSAMYLCASSPGTRVYEQYFGPGTRLTVT.

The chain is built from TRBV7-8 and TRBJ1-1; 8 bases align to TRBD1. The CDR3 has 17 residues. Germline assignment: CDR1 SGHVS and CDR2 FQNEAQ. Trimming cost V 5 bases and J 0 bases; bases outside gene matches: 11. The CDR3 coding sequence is TGTGCCAGCAGCCGATTCCCGACAGGGGCCATGAACACTGAAGCTTTCTTT. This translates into CASSRFPTGAMNTEAFF.

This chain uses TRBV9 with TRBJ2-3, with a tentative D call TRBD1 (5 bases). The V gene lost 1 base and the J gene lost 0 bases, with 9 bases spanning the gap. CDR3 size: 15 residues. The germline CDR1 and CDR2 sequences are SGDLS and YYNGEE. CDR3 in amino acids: CASSVRQISTDTQYF. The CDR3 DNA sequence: TGTGCCAGCAGCGTAAGACAGATTAGCACAGATACGCAGTATTTT. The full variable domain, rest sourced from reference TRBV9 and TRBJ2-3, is DSGVTQTPKHLITATGQRVTLRCSPRSGDLSVYWYQQSLDQGLQFLIQYYNGEERAKGNILERFSAQQFPDLHSELNLSSLELGDSALYFCASSVRQISTDTQYFGPGTRLTVL.

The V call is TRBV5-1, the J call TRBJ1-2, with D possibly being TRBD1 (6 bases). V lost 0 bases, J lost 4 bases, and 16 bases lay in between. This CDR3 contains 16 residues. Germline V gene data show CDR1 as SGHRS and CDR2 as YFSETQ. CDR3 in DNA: TGCGCCAGCAGCTTGGATACCAGGGGTTCTAGCTATGGCTACACCTTC. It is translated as CASSLDTRGSSYGYTF.

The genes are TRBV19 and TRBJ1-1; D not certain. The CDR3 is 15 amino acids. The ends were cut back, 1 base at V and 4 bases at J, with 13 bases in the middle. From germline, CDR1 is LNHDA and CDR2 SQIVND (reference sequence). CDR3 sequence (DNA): TGTGCCAGTAGTATAGTGGCGGGAGGTAGCACTGAAGCTTTCTTT. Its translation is CASSIVAGGSTEAFF.

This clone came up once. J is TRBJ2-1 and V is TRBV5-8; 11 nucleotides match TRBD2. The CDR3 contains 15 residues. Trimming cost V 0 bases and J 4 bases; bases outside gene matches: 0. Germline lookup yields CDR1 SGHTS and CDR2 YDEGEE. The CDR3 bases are TGTGCCAGCAGCTTGGGACTAGCGGGATACAATGAGCAGTTCTTC. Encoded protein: CASSLGLAGYNEQFF.

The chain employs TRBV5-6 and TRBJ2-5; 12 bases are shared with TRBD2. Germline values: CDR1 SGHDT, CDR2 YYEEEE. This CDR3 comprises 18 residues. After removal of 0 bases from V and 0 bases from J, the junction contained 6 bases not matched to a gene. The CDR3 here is CASSLVPSGGGYQETQYF. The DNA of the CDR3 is TGTGCCAGCAGCTTGGTCCCTAGCGGGGGGGGTTACCAAGAGACCCAGTACTTC.

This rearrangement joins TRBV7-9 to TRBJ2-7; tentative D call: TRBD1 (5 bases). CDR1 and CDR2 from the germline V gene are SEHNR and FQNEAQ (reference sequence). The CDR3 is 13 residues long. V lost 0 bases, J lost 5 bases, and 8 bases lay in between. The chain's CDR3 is CASSLAGPDEQYF. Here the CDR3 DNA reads TGTGCCAGCAGCTTAGCGGGGCCGGACGAGCAGTACTTC.

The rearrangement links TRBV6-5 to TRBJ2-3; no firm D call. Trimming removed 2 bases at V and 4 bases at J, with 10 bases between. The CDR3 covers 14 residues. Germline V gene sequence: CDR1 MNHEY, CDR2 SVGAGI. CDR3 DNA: TGTGCCAGCAGTTACCGACCAGTTCCAGATACGCAGTATTTT. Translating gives CASSYRPVPDTQYF.

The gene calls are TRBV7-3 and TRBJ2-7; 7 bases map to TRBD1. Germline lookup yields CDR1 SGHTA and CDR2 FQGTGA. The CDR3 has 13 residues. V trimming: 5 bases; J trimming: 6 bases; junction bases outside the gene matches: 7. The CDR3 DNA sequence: TGTGCCAGCAGCCCCGAGGGGGCAGGCGAGCAGTACTTC. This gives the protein CASSPEGAGEQYF.

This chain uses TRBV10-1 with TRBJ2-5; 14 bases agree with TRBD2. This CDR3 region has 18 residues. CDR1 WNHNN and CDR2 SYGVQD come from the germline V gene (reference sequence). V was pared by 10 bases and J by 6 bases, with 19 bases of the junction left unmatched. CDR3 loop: CAINHPGTSGRSEKTQYF. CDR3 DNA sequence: TGCGCCATAAACCACCCAGGGACTAGCGGGAGATCTGAGAAGACCCAGTACTTC.

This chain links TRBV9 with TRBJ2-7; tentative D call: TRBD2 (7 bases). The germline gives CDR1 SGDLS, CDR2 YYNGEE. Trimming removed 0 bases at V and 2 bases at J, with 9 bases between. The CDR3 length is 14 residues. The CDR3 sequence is CASSVGGGPYEQYF. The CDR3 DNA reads TGTGCCAGCAGCGTAGGGGGGGGGCCCTACGAGCAGTACTTC.

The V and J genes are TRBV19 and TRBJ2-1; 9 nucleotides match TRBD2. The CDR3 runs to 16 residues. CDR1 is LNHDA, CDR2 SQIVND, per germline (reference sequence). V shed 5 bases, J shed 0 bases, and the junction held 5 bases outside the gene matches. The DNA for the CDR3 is TGTGCCAGTAGTCCAAGAGCGGGAGGCTCCTACAATGAGCAGTTCTTC. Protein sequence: CASSPRAGGSYNEQFF.

Here the CDR3 DNA reads TGTGCCAGCAGTGAAGGGGAGGGGTATGGCTACACCTTC. It yields the protein CASSEGEGYGYTF. The chain recombines TRBV2 with TRBJ1-2, with TRBD1 as a possible D gene (5 bases). The germline gives CDR1 SNHLY, CDR2 FYNNEI. V gave up 1 base and J gave up 5 bases, with 8 bases separating them. CDR3 size: 13 residues.

The CDR3 region is CASSQENTDSYEQYF. The DNA of the CDR3 is TGCGCCAGCAGCCAAGAAAACACGGACTCCTACGAGCAGTACTTC. The chain is built from TRBV4-3 and TRBJ2-7; no definite D call. V was pared by 0 bases and J by 0 bases, with 9 bases between. The CDR3 sequence is 15 residues long. In germline, CDR1 is LGHNA, CDR2 YSLEER.

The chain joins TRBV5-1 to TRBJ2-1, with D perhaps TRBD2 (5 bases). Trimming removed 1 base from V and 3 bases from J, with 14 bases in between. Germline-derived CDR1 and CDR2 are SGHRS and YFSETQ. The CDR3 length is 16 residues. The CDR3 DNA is TGCGCCAGCAGCTTGACTCGTCTAGCTCACTACAATGAGCAGTTCTTC. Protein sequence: CASSLTRLAHYNEQFF.

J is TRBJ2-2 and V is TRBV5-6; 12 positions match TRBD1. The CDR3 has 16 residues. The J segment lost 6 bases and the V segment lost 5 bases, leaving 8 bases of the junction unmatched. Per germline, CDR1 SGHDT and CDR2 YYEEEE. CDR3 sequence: CASSPGTGGLAGELFF. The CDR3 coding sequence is TGTGCCAGCAGTCCCGGGACAGGGGGCCTAGCCGGGGAGCTGTTTTTT. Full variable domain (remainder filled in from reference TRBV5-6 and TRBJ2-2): DAGVTQSPTHLIKTRGQQVTLRCSPKSGHDTVSWYQQALGQGPQFIFQYYEEEERQRGNFPDRFSGHQFPNYSSELNVNALLLGDSALYLCASSPGTGGLAGELFFGEGSRLTVL.

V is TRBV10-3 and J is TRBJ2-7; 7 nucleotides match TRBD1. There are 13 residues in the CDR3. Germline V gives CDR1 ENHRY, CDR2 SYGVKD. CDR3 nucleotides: TGTGCCATCAGCGTAAGACCGGGACAGCCCGTTTTGGTC. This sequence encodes CAISVRPGQPVLV.